This T cell receptor (beta chain) was sequenced in a study of blood T cells in healthy people across ages. Study overall: T cells yielded about one barcoded beta molecule per two cells through template switching.

Primers used in a second PCR of about 7 to 12 cycles were a sample-barcoded 5' primer and a J-beta primer mix. TCRdb independently ran MiXCR on the 5' RACE reads; one entry per CDR3 protein. The profile shows some 1.6 million distinct CDR3 sequences, roughly 30% of them singletons. Trimming removed 4 bases at V and 5 bases at J, with 18 bases between. The CDR3 length is 15 residues. Per the germline V gene, CDR1 is MNHEY and CDR2 is SVGAGI. Extractions gave at least 5 micrograms of total RNA per sample. This clonotype was recorded a few times. The chain carries TRBV6-5 and TRBJ2-7; no definite D call. Specimen: blood. The TCR was taken from a woman between 25 and 40 years old in good health. Here the CDR3 reads CASSSDPRLRNEQYF. In DNA form, the CDR3 reads TGTGCCAGCAGTTCTGACCCGCGGCTACGGAACGAGCAGTACTTC.